These T cell receptor beta chains were read from a single sample in a study of blood T cell repertoires in COVID-19. Clones were read by immunoSEQ multiplex PCR, and TCRdb kept only the in-frame ones, dropping some. The table includes 300,000 to 400,000 clones, about nine tenths detected once. Sequenced material: peripheral blood. The receptors stem from a woman aged 25-40 years with COVID-19, enrolled during active disease. The CDR3 runs from the conserved cysteine through the conserved F or W. Fields, in order: clone size, J gene, D gene, V gene, CDR3 protein, CDR3 DNA. The D gene is left open where the match is weak. Clone size is given for some rows only: seen once, a few or many times, or a class if the clone is expanded.

>NA|TRBJ2-1|TRBD2|TRBV27
CASSLLLAGGPGEQFF
TGTGCCAGCAGTTTATTACTAGCGGGAGGGCCCGGGGAGCAGTTCTTC
>NA|TRBJ2-3|NA|TRBV21-1
CASSNEGGPRADTQYF
TGTGCCAGCAGCAACGAGGGAGGGCCTCGGGCAGATACGCAGTATTTT
>NA|TRBJ1-1|TRBD1|TRBV3-1/TRBV3-2
CASSQVGGAGTEAFF
TGTGCCAGCAGCCAAGTAGGGGGCGCGGGCACTGAAGCTTTCTTT
>NA|TRBJ1-1|NA|TRBV18
CASSPRLEGANTEAFF
TGTGCCAGCTCACCACGGTTGGAGGGCGCAAACACTGAAGCTTTCTTT
>NA|TRBJ1-4|NA|TRBV5-5
CASSWTTTNEKLFF
TGTGCCAGCAGCTGGACAACAACTAATGAAAAACTGTTTTTT
>NA|TRBJ2-3|TRBD1|TRBV5-1
CASSYRTGSTDTQYF
TGCGCCAGCAGCTACCGGACAGGGAGCACAGATACGCAGTATTTT
>NA|TRBJ2-1|TRBD1|TRBV29-1
CSVGDRGVENEQFF
TGCAGCGTTGGGGACAGGGGTGTGGAAAATGAGCAGTTCTTC
>NA|TRBJ2-2|NA|TRBV10-1
CASSVSSTGELFF
TGCGCCAGCAGTGTATCGAGCACCGGGGAGCTGTTTTTT
>once|TRBJ1-2|TRBD1|TRBV7-2
CASSLEGQGPAGYTF
TGTGCCAGCAGCTTAGAGGGACAGGGGCCAGCTGGCTACACCTTC
>NA|TRBJ2-1|TRBD2|TRBV10-2
CASSRAGAPDNEQFF
TGCGCCAGCAGTAGGGCGGGAGCCCCTGACAATGAGCAGTTCTTC
>NA|TRBJ2-6|TRBD1|TRBV19
CASSYRTGMSGANVLTF
TGTGCCAGTAGTTATCGGACAGGGATGTCTGGGGCCAACGTCCTGACTTTC
>NA|TRBJ1-2|TRBD1|TRBV4-1
CASSQDLGTGNYGYTF
TGCGCCAGCAGCCAAGACCTCGGGACAGGAAACTATGGCTACACCTTC
>NA|TRBJ1-5|NA|TRBV18
CASSQQGNSNQPQHF
TGTGCCAGCTCACAACAGGGAAATAGCAATCAGCCCCAGCATTTT
>NA|TRBJ2-1|TRBD2|TRBV7-7
CASSLSGGGFDEQFF
TGTGCCAGCAGCCTTAGCGGGGGGGGGTTCGATGAGCAGTTCTTC
>once|TRBJ2-1|TRBD2|TRBV11-3
CASSLAGLYNEQFF
TGTGCCAGCAGCCTAGCGGGACTATACAATGAGCAGTTCTTC
>NA|TRBJ2-6|NA|TRBV12-5
CASGSIVASGANVLTF
TGTGCTAGTGGTTCGATTGTAGCCTCTGGGGCCAACGTCCTGACTTTC
>NA|TRBJ1-4|TRBD1|TRBV30
CAWSSSGQVPEKLFF
TGTGCCTGGAGTTCGTCCGGACAGGTCCCTGAAAAACTGTTTTTT
>NA|TRBJ2-1|TRBD2|TRBV19
CASNLAGGTGNEQFF
TGTGCCAGTAATCTAGCGGGAGGTACTGGGAATGAGCAGTTCTTC
>NA|TRBJ1-1|NA|TRBV2
CASSGQPNTEAFF
TGTGCCAGCTCTGGACAGCCGAACACTGAAGCTTTCTTT
>NA|TRBJ2-1|TRBD2|TRBV6-5
CASTLSSGSYNEQFF
TGTGCCAGCACCCTGTCTAGCGGCTCCTACAATGAGCAGTTCTTC
>NA|TRBJ1-6|TRBD1|TRBV6-6
CASRQGYGSPLHF
TGTGCCAGCCGACAGGGATACGGTTCACCCCTCCACTTT
>once|TRBJ2-1|NA|TRBV3-1/TRBV3-2
CASSHGSTYNEQFF
TGTGCCAGCAGCCACGGGTCTACCTACAATGAGCAGTTCTTC
>NA|TRBJ1-1|TRBD1|TRBV7-9
CASSLGQNMNTEAFF
TGTGCCAGCAGCTTGGGACAGAACATGAACACTGAAGCTTTCTTT
>NA|TRBJ2-7|NA|TRBV28
CASSLYLGSYEQYF
TGTGCCAGCAGTTTATATTTGGGCAGCTACGAGCAGTACTTC
>many|TRBJ2-2|TRBD1|TRBV2
CASRTGGAGGELFF
TGTGCCAGCAGGACAGGGGGCGCGGGCGGGGAGCTGTTTTTT
>NA|TRBJ1-2|TRBD1|TRBV27
CASSPGDRNYGYTF
TGTGCCAGCAGCCCCGGGGACAGGAACTATGGCTACACCTTC
>NA|TRBJ2-7|NA|TRBV5-1
CASSTGAGTYEQYF
TGCGCCAGCAGCACCGGTGCCGGGACCTACGAGCAGTACTTC
>few|TRBJ1-5|NA|TRBV24-1
CATSGRGSGRNQPQHF
TGTGCCACCAGTGGCAGGGGTTCTGGGCGCAATCAGCCCCAGCATTTT
>NA|TRBJ2-5|TRBD2|TRBV7-2
CASSFGGRVETQYF
TGTGCCAGCAGCTTTGGCGGGAGGGTGGAGACCCAGTACTTC
>NA|TRBJ1-1|NA|TRBV6-4
CASSAQINTEAFF
TGTGCCAGCAGTGCCCAGATAAACACTGAAGCTTTCTTT
>once|TRBJ1-1|TRBD1|TRBV5-1
CASSNRDRVNTEAFF
TGCGCCAGCAGCAACCGGGACAGGGTTAACACTGAAGCTTTCTTT
>NA|TRBJ1-1|NA|TRBV6-5
CASRRTVTEAFF
TGTGCCAGCAGGCGGACAGTTACTGAAGCTTTCTTT
>NA|TRBJ1-1|NA|TRBV5-1
CASSLGQQGTEAFF
TGCGCCAGCAGCTTGGGCCAACAGGGCACTGAAGCTTTCTTT
>NA|TRBJ1-2|TRBD1|TRBV19
CASKTGAGNYGYTF
TGTGCCAGCAAGACAGGGGCGGGAAACTATGGCTACACCTTC
>NA|TRBJ1-2|NA|TRBV7-3
CASSLSGRDGYTF
TGTGCCAGCAGCTTATCGGGGAGGGATGGCTACACCTTC
>once|TRBJ2-7|TRBD1|TRBV30
CAWSVPRRTGSYEQYF
TGTGCCTGGAGTGTACCGAGAAGGACAGGGAGTTACGAGCAGTACTTC
>NA|TRBJ2-3|NA|TRBV5-4
CASSLRAGTDTQYF
TGTGCCAGCAGCTTGAGAGCGGGCACAGATACGCAGTATTTT
>NA|TRBJ2-1|NA|TRBV30
CAWSPGLTYNEQFF
TGTGCCTGGAGCCCGGGACTTACCTACAATGAGCAGTTCTTC
>NA|TRBJ2-5|TRBD2|TRBV28
CASSLAGGLQETQYF
TGTGCCAGCAGTTTAGCGGGAGGGCTACAAGAGACCCAGTACTTC
>NA|TRBJ1-3|NA|TRBV3-1/TRBV3-2
CASSHQGPGNTIYF
TGTGCCAGCAGCCACCAGGGGCCCGGAAACACCATATATTTT
>NA|TRBJ2-1|TRBD2|TRBV19
CASSTNPSSGFGWFF
TGTGCCAGTAGTACGAATCCCTCTAGCGGGTTTGGGTGGTTCTTC
>NA|TRBJ1-5|TRBD1|TRBV20-1
CSASLTGGPSNQPQHF
TGCAGTGCTAGTCTTACAGGGGGGCCCAGCAATCAGCCCCAGCATTTT
>NA|TRBJ2-1|TRBD2|TRBV5-4
CASSTGLAEYNEQFF
TGTGCCAGCAGCACGGGACTAGCGGAGTACAATGAGCAGTTCTTC
>NA|TRBJ2-6|TRBD2|TRBV30
CAKGEGSGANVLTF
TGTGCCAAAGGGGAGGGTTCTGGGGCCAACGTCCTGACTTTC
>NA|TRBJ2-3|NA|TRBV19
CASSEGRDTDTQYF
TGTGCCAGTAGTGAGGGAAGGGACACAGATACGCAGTATTTT
>once|TRBJ2-1|NA|TRBV27
CASSYQVPGDEQFF
TGTGCCAGCAGTTATCAGGTTCCCGGGGATGAGCAGTTCTTC
>NA|TRBJ2-5|TRBD2|TRBV4-1
CASSQRERETQYF
TGCGCCAGCAGCCAGCGGGAGCGGGAGACCCAGTACTTC
>NA|TRBJ1-2|NA|TRBV3-1/TRBV3-2
CASSQDLRNYGYTF
TGTGCCAGCAGCCAAGATTTGAGGAACTATGGCTACACCTTC